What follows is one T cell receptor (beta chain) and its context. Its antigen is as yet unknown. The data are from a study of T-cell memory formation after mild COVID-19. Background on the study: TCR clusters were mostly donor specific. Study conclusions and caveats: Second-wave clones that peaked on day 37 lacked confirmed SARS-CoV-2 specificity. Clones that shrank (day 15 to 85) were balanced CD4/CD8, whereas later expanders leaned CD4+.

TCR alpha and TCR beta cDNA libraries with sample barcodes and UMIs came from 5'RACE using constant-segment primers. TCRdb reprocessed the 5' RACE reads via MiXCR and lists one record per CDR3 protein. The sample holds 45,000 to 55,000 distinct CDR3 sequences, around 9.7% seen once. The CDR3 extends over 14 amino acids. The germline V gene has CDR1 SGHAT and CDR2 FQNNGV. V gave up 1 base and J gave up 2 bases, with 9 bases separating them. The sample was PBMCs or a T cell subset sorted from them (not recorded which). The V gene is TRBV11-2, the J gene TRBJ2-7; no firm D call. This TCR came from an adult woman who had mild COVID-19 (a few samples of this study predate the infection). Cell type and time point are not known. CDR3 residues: CASSLVSAPYEQYF. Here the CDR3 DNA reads TGTGCCAGCAGCTTAGTGTCGGCACCCTACGAGCAGTACTTC. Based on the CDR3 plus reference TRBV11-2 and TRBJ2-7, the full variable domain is EAGVAQSPRYKIIEKRQSVAFWCNPISGHATLYWYQQILGQGPKLLIQFQNNGVVDDSQLPKDRFSAERLKGVDSTLKIQPAKLEDSAVYLCASSLVSAPYEQYFGPGTRLTVT.